These 14 T cell receptor beta chains share one sample of origin, sequenced in a study of T cell responses to AZD1222 COVID-19 vaccine (dated by TCRdb to about 2021). Libraries were made using the immunoSEQ multiplex PCR assay. The source is immuneACCESS, and TCRdb retained only in-frame sequences with V and J called. Part of the clones is not carried over; for the studies checked, unresolved V genes explain less than half of this, and the remainder is unexplained. The sample table records approximately 120,000 clones; 70% to 90% of these occur just once. Jointly, the top ten make up about 9.9% of the sample. Explained via the paper, the time point label denotes: about 28 days (+/-7) after the second vaccine dose. The material was peripheral blood, obtained 28 days after the second AZD1222 dose. These receptors were taken from an adult who received the AZD1222 COVID-19 vaccine.

The chain uses TRBV12-5 and TRBJ2-3, with D perhaps TRBD2 (6 bases). This CDR3 is 17 amino acids long. Germline V CDR1 and CDR2: LGHNT, FRNRAP. The V gene lost 0 bases and the J gene lost 2 bases, with 15 bases spanning the gap. CDR3: CASGLVRAGGPTDTQYF. In DNA, the CDR3 is TGTGCTAGTGGTTTGGTACGAGCGGGCGGACCCACAGATACGCAGTATTTT.

This chain uses TRBV30 with TRBJ2-7; TRBD2 matches 13 bases. V gave up 0 bases and J gave up 2 bases; unmatched junction bases: 7. The CDR3 runs to 17 residues. Germline-derived CDR1 and CDR2 are GTSNPN and SVGIG (reference sequence). CDR3 sequence reads: CAWSVGHGLAGAYEQYF. Written as DNA, the CDR3 is TGTGCCTGGAGTGTAGGTCACGGACTAGCGGGGGCCTACGAGCAGTACTTC.

The chain combines TRBV15 with TRBJ2-3, with D unresolved. Trimming cost V 4 bases and J 8 bases, with 10 bases left between them. The V gene's germline CDR1 is LNHNV and CDR2 YYDKDF (reference sequence). The CDR3 has 12 residues. CDR3 DNA: TGTGCCACCAGCAAGGCCACGGGTACGCAGTATTTT. Translated, it gives CATSKATGTQYF.

In its sample, this clone was seen a few times. The V gene is TRBV7-8, the J gene TRBJ1-1; possibly TRBD1 for D (5 bases). From germline, CDR1 is SGHVS and CDR2 FQNEAQ. The CDR3 sequence is 15 residues long. Trimming stripped 1 base from V and 5 bases from J, with 14 bases between. The CDR3 nucleotides are TGTGCCAGCAGCTTAGTTCCAGGGATTGGTACTGAAGCTTTCTTT. This encodes CASSLVPGIGTEAFF.

Only a few counts were recorded for this clone. J is TRBJ2-7 and V is TRBV27, with TRBD2 as a possible D gene (6 bases). V gave up 1 base and J gave up 2 bases, with 12 bases separating them. This CDR3 is built from 15 residues. Germline-derived CDR1 and CDR2 are MNHEY and SMNVEV (reference sequence). The CDR3 spells CASSLWSAGPYEQYF. For the CDR3, the DNA is TGTGCCAGCAGTTTATGGTCTGCGGGGCCCTACGAGCAGTACTTC.

The chain uses TRBV19 and TRBJ1-2; 8 nucleotides agree with TRBD1. Per the germline V gene, CDR1 is LNHDA and CDR2 is SQIVND (reference sequence). This CDR3 has 15 amino acids. Unmatched junction bases numbered 6, after V lost 2 bases and J lost 4 bases. The CDR3 sequence is CASSISSGGSYGYTF. CDR3 nucleotide sequence: TGTGCCAGTAGTATAAGCTCAGGGGGCTCCTATGGCTACACCTTC. Full variable domain (remainder filled in from reference TRBV19 and TRBJ1-2): DGGITQSPKYLFRKEGQNVTLSCEQNLNHDAMYWYRQDPGQGLRLIYYSQIVNDFQKGDIAEGYSVSREKKESFPLTVTSAQKNPTAFYLCASSISSGGSYGYTFGSGTRLTVV.

V is TRBV5-1 and J is TRBJ2-7; possible D gene TRBD2, 6 bases. The CDR3 runs to 15 residues. Germline V gives CDR1 SGHRS, CDR2 YFSETQ. V lost 0 bases and J lost 2, with 12 bases in between. The CDR3 DNA reads as TGCGCCAGCAGCTTGGGCAGCGGGTTCGCCTACGAGCAGTACTTC. Its translation: CASSLGSGFAYEQYF.

The rearrangement uses TRBV5-1 and TRBJ1-4, with 7 bases identical to TRBD1. J gave up 7 bases and V 2 bases, and 5 bases lay outside the gene matches. The CDR3 length is 14 residues. Germline loops: CDR1 SGHRS, CDR2 YFSETQ. As DNA, the CDR3 is TGCGCCAGCAGCTTAGGGACAGAGGGTGAAAAACTGTTTTTT. It encodes CASSLGTEGEKLFF.

The rearrangement uses TRBV7-2 and TRBJ2-7; 9 bases are a match to TRBD2. V lost 4 bases to trimming and J lost 2 bases; unmatched junction nucleotides: 6. This CDR3 comprises 15 residues. Germline assignment: CDR1 SGHTA and CDR2 FQGNSA. CDR3 in amino acids: CASSSLAGVPYEQYF. The CDR3 DNA reads TGTGCCAGCAGCTCATTAGCGGGAGTCCCCTACGAGCAGTACTTC.

The chain uses TRBV5-1 and TRBJ1-4, with TRBD1 matching over 7 bases. Germline-derived CDR1 and CDR2 are SGHRS and YFSETQ. With V trimmed by 1 base and J by 5 bases, 8 bases remained unmatched. CDR3 length equals 16 residues. The CDR3 coding sequence is TGCGCCAGCAGCTTGACCAGACAGGGAGGGAATGAAAAACTGTTTTTT. Residues: CASSLTRQGGNEKLFF.

J is TRBJ2-7 and V is TRBV21-1; whether TRBD1, the table's D call, matches the DNA was not checked. TRBV21-1 is given as a pseudogene. The CDR3 spans 14 residues. The CDR3 bases are TGTGCCAGCAGCAAAATCTGGGACAACTACGAGCAGTACTTC. As protein: CASSKIWDNYEQYF.

This sequence joins TRBV4-3 and TRBJ1-2, with a possible D match to TRBD1 (5 bases). The CDR3 is made up of 16 amino acids. With 0 bases removed from V and 4 bases from J, the gap between germline ends came to 15 bases. CDR1 is LGHNA, CDR2 YSLEER, per germline. The CDR3 sequence is CASSQESTRGPYGYTF. The CDR3 DNA is TGCGCCAGCAGCCAAGAAAGTACGAGGGGTCCCTATGGCTACACCTTC.

The chain has TRBV15 and TRBJ1-1, with no clear D. The CDR3 has 13 residues. The V gene's germline CDR1 is LNHNV and CDR2 YYDKDF (reference sequence). Trimming left V 5 bases short and J 4 bases short, with 11 bases between. DNA for the CDR3: TGTGCCACCAGCCCTCCAAAGGGCACTGAAGCTTTCTTT. This sequence encodes CATSPPKGTEAFF. The full variable domain, rest sourced from reference TRBV15 and TRBJ1-1, is DAMVIQNPRYQVTQFGKPVTLSCSQTLNHNVMYWYQQKSSQAPKLLFHYYDKDFNNEADTPDNFQSRRPNTSFCFLDIRSPGLGDTAMYLCATSPPKGTEAFFGQGTRLTVV.

The chain employs TRBV12-3 or TRBV12-4 and TRBJ1-5; a possible D gene is TRBD1 (5 bases). V was cut by 7 bases and J by 3 bases, with 7 bases left in between. This CDR3 is 12 amino acids long. The CDR3 sequence is CASTRDNQPQHF. The DNA for the CDR3 is TGTGCCAGCACCAGGGACAATCAGCCCCAGCATTTT.